The 21 T cell receptor beta chains below all came from one sample that was sequenced in a study of blood T cell repertoires in COVID-19. The assay was immunoSEQ multiplex PCR, and TCRdb's table has in-frame clones only and misses some. Of under 250,000 clones detected, about nine tenths appear once; the ten largest clones hold over 0.8%. What was sequenced was peripheral blood. Receptor source: a man under 40 with COVID-19, enrolled during active disease.

J is TRBJ1-5 and V is TRBV7-9; D is uncertain. CDR3 size: 15 residues. From germline, CDR1 is SEHNR and CDR2 FQNEAQ (reference sequence). V was cut by 5 bases and J by 4 bases, with 15 bases left in between. The CDR3 DNA sequence: TGTGCCAGCAGCCCCTCGGGTGGCGGAAATCAGCCCCAGCATTTT. Amino acid sequence: CASSPSGGGNQPQHF.

This chain connects TRBV6-5 to TRBJ1-1, with 7 nucleotides matching TRBD1. Trimming cost V 6 bases and J 4 bases; bases outside gene matches: 8. The CDR3 is 14 amino acids. Germline lookup yields CDR1 MNHEY and CDR2 SVGAGI. Written as DNA, the CDR3 is TGTGCCAGCAGCGGGACAGCTGGGGCCACTGAAGCTTTCTTT. This translates into CASSGTAGATEAFF.

CDR3 sequence (DNA): TGTGCCAGCAGCCAAGGTCAGTTAATGAATTCACCCCTCCACTTT. Translation gives CASSQGQLMNSPLHF. The V and J genes are TRBV3-1 (or the pseudogene TRBV3-2) and TRBJ1-6, with D unresolved. This CDR3 is built from 15 residues. Germline values: CDR1 LGHDT, CDR2 YNNKEL (reference sequence). V was clipped by 1 base and J by 7 bases, with 11 bases between them.

This chain joins TRBV20-1 and TRBJ1-2, with TRBD1 matching over 8 bases. The CDR3 is made up of 12 amino acids. V was clipped by 3 bases and J by 4 bases; unmatched bases: 1. The V gene's germline CDR1 is DFQATT and CDR2 SNEGSKA (reference sequence). CDR3 in DNA: TGCAGTGCTAGTGGACAGGGCTATGGCTACACCTTC. This codes for CSASGQGYGYTF.

V is TRBV4-1 and J is TRBJ2-7; TRBD1 matches at 7 bases. The V and J ends lost 4 bases and 2 bases, in that order; junction bases with no gene match: 8. The germline V gene has CDR1 MGHRA and CDR2 YSYEKL. The CDR3 spans 15 residues. CDR3 amino acids: CASSPFTGTAYEQYF. The DNA of the CDR3 is TGCGCCAGCAGCCCGTTTACCGGGACAGCCTACGAGCAGTACTTC.

The rearrangement uses TRBV6-1 and TRBJ1-1; no definite D call. Germline values: CDR1 MNHNS, CDR2 SASEGT. Between the trimmed V and J ends, which lost 0 bases and 0 bases, there was a span of 5 bases. This CDR3 contains 14 residues. CDR3 amino acids: CASSEATVNTEAFF. The CDR3 bases are TGTGCCAGCAGTGAAGCAACGGTGAACACTGAAGCTTTCTTT.

The chain uses TRBV7-9 and TRBJ2-7, with D unresolved. CDR1 is SEHNR and CDR2 is FQNEAQ in the germline V gene (reference sequence). Trimming pared 5 bases from V and 5 bases from J, leaving 13 bases between. The CDR3 covers 13 residues. This CDR3 reads CASSLLSVHEQYF. For the CDR3, the DNA is TGTGCCAGCAGCCTGCTTAGTGTCCACGAGCAGTACTTC.

The chain links TRBV27 to TRBJ1-2, with unresolved D. Per germline, CDR1 MNHEY and CDR2 SMNVEV (reference sequence). There are 15 residues in the CDR3. V lost 2 bases, J lost 0 bases, and 10 bases lay in between. CDR3 coding DNA: TGTGCCAGCAGTTTACGTCAGGCAGCTAACTATGGCTACACCTTC. As protein: CASSLRQAANYGYTF.

This clone appeared a single time. This chain links TRBV27 with TRBJ2-7; maybe TRBD2 (6 bases). V dropped 3 bases and J dropped 5 bases, with 17 bases sitting between them. Germline-derived CDR1 and CDR2 are MNHEY and SMNVEV (reference sequence). CDR3 length: 15 residues. The CDR3 is CASSFSPGTLDEQYF. The CDR3 nucleotides are TGTGCCAGCAGTTTTTCCCCAGGGACTTTGGACGAGCAGTACTTC.

The chain employs TRBV7-9 and TRBJ2-5, with 9 bases aligning to TRBD1. V trimming: 5 bases; J trimming: 2 bases; junction bases outside the gene matches: 6. This CDR3 is built from 15 residues. Germline V gives CDR1 SEHNR, CDR2 FQNEAQ (reference sequence). The DNA for the CDR3 is TGTGCCAGCAGCCGCCGGGGACAGGGACAAGAGACCCAGTACTTC. Translating gives CASSRRGQGQETQYF.

The V call is TRBV12-5, the J call TRBJ1-1; 7 bases map to TRBD1. V shed 3 bases, J shed 3 bases, and the junction held 7 bases outside the gene matches. There are 15 residues in the CDR3. Looked up from germline, CDR1 is LGHNT and CDR2 is FRNRAP. The CDR3 bases are TGTGCTAGTGGTTTCTCAGGGGGTATGCACACTGAAGCTTTCTTT. Protein product: CASGFSGGMHTEAFF.

The chain recombines TRBV9 with TRBJ2-7; weak D call: TRBD1 (6 bases). CDR3 size: 15 residues. The V end was cut by 3 bases, the J end by 2 bases, with 15 bases between. Germline V gene sequence: CDR1 SGDLS, CDR2 YYNGEE. In nucleotides, the CDR3 is TGTGCCAGCAGCGCCCGGGCAGGGGCGGCCTACGAGCAGTACTTC. This translates into CASSARAGAAYEQYF.

As to this clone: Distinct nucleotide sequences in the sample also encode this CDR3. This sequence joins TRBV9 and TRBJ1-1; 7 positions match TRBD1. CDR3 length: 14 amino acids. Germline V gene lookup returns CDR1 SGDLS and CDR2 YYNGEE. Unmatched junction bases numbered 1, after V lost 1 base and J lost 1 base. The chain's CDR3 is CASSVSGGNTEAFF. The CDR3 nucleotides are TGTGCCAGCAGCGTATCAGGGGGGAACACTGAAGCTTTCTTT.

This chain links TRBV7-2 with TRBJ1-5; tentatively, D is TRBD1 (5 bases). This CDR3 is 13 amino acids long. V lost 0 bases to trimming and J lost 5 bases, with 5 bases between them. CDR1 SGHTA and CDR2 FQGNSA come from the germline V gene. The CDR3 DNA reads as TGTGCCAGCAGCTTAGCACAGGATCAGCCCCAGCATTTT. Its translation is CASSLAQDQPQHF. Full variable domain (rest looked up from reference TRBV7-2 and TRBJ1-5): GAGVSQSPSNKVTEKGKDVELRCDPISGHTALYWYRQSLGQGLEFLIYFQGNSAPDKSGLPSDRFSAERTGGSVSTLTIQRTQQEDSAVYLCASSLAQDQPQHFGDGTRLSIL.

The V gene is TRBV19, the J gene TRBJ1-2; tentative D call: TRBD1 (6 bases). V was shortened by 5 bases and J by 4 bases, with 17 bases between the two germline ends. In germline, CDR1 is LNHDA, CDR2 SQIVND (reference sequence). This CDR3 region has 15 residues. The chain's CDR3 is CASSPRQVEIYGYTF. In DNA form, the CDR3 reads TGTGCCAGTAGTCCGAGACAGGTCGAAATCTATGGCTACACCTTC.

The J gene is TRBJ2-5, the V gene TRBV9, with 9 bases identical to TRBD2. J gave up 5 bases and V 5 bases, and 4 bases lay outside the gene matches. Germline-derived CDR1 and CDR2 are SGDLS and YYNGEE. The CDR3 is 13 amino acids. The CDR3 is CASSITSGETQYF. CDR3 in DNA: TGTGCCAGCAGTATTACTAGCGGGGAGACCCAGTACTTC.

V gene TRBV21-1 combines with J gene TRBJ1-2; TRBD1 was called by the table and not checked on the DNA. TRBV21-1 is given as a pseudogene. This CDR3 is 16 amino acids long. The chain's CDR3 is CASSSTPRTGGEGYTF. The CDR3 nucleotides read TGTGCCAGCAGCTCAACCCCCCGGACAGGGGGCGAAGGCTACACCTTC.

This clone was detected only a few times. The V gene is TRBV5-4, the J gene TRBJ2-3; 14 bases line up with TRBD2. CDR3 length: 15 amino acids. The ends lost 4 bases at V and 9 bases at J; junction bases unmatched: 7. Germline loops: CDR1 SGHNT, CDR2 YYREEE (reference sequence). The chain's CDR3 is CASSQGLAGADTQYF. CDR3 nucleotides: TGTGCCAGCAGCCAGGGACTAGCGGGGGCGGACACGCAGTATTTT.

This chain connects TRBV12-3 or TRBV12-4 to TRBJ1-1; no reliable D call. The V end lost 6 bases, the J end lost 0 bases, and 8 bases lay between the germline ends. There are 13 residues in the CDR3. The CDR3 nucleotides are TGTGCCAGCAGCAACAAGATGAACACTGAAGCTTTCTTT. This gives the protein CASSNKMNTEAFF.

The genes are TRBV11-2 and TRBJ2-5; no definite D call. The CDR3 extends over 15 amino acids. Germline CDR1 is SGHAT and CDR2 is FQNNGV. V lost 2 bases, J lost 1 base, and 11 bases lay in between. CDR3 nucleotides: TGTGCCAGCAGCTTAAAATGGGCCTTCCAAGAGACCCAGTACTTC. Residues: CASSLKWAFQETQYF.

This chain uses TRBV12-3 or TRBV12-4 with TRBJ1-1, with D possibly being TRBD1 (5 bases). V gave up 4 bases and J gave up 7 bases, with 13 bases separating them. The length of the CDR3 is 13 residues. The DNA of the CDR3 is TGTGCCAGCAGTTCCCCGGACACGATTGAAGCTTTCTTT. It is translated as CASSSPDTIEAFF.